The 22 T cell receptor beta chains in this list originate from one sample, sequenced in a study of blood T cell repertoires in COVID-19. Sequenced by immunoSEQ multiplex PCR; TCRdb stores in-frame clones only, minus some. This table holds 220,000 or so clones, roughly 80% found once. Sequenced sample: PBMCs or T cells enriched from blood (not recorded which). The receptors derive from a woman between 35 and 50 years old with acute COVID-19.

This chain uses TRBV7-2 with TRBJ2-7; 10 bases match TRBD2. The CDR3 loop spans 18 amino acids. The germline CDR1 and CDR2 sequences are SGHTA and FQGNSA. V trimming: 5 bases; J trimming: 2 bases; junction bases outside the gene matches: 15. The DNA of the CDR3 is TGTGCCAGCAGCATTCACCTACCGACTAGCGGGCGAACCTACGAGCAGTACTTC. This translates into CASSIHLPTSGRTYEQYF.

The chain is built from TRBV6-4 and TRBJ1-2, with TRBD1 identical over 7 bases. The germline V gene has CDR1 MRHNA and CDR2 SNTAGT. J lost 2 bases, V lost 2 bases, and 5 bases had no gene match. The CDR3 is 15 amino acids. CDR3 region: CASSDPQTGNYGYTF. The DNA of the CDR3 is TGTGCCAGCAGTGACCCCCAGACAGGGAACTATGGCTACACCTTC.

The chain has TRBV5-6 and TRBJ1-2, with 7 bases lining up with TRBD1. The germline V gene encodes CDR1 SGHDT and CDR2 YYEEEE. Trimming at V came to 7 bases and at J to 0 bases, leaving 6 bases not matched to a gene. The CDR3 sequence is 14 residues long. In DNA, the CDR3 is TGTGCCAGCTTAGAACAGGGGACTAACTATGGCTACACCTTC. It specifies CASLEQGTNYGYTF.

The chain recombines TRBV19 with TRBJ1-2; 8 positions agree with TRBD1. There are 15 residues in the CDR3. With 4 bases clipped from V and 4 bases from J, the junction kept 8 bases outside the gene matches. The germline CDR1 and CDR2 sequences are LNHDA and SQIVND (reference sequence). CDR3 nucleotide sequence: TGTGCCAGTAGTACATTCGGGGACAGGTCCTATGGCTACACCTTC. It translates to CASSTFGDRSYGYTF.

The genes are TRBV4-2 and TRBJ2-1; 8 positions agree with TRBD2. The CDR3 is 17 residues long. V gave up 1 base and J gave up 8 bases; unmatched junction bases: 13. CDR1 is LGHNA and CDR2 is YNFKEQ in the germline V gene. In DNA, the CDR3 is TGTGCCAGCAGCCAAGCACTAGCGGCGAACGGACGGGATGAGCAGTTCTTC. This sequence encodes CASSQALAANGRDEQFF.

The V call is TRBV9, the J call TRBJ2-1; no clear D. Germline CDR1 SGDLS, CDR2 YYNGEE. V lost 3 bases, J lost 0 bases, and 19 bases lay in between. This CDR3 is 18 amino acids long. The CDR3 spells CASSGDWNLLGSYNEQFF. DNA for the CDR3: TGTGCCAGCAGCGGAGACTGGAACCTCCTGGGCTCCTACAATGAGCAGTTCTTC.

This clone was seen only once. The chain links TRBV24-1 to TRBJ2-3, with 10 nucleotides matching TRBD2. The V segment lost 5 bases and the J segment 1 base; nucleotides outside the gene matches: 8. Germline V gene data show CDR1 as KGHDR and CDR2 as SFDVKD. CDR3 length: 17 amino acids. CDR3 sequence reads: CATSALAGMRGTDTQYF. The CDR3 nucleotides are TGTGCCACCAGTGCACTAGCGGGGATGCGCGGCACAGATACGCAGTATTTT.

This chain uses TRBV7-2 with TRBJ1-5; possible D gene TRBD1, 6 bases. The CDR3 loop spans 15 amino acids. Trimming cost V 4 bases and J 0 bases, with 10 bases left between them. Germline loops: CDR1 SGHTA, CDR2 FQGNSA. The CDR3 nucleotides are TGTGCCAGCAGCTCGGGACACTATAGCAATCAGCCCCAGCATTTT. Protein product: CASSSGHYSNQPQHF. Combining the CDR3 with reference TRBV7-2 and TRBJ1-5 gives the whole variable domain GAGVSQSPSNKVTEKGKDVELRCDPISGHTALYWYRQSLGQGLEFLIYFQGNSAPDKSGLPSDRFSAERTGGSVSTLTIQRTQQEDSAVYLCASSSGHYSNQPQHFGDGTRLSIL.

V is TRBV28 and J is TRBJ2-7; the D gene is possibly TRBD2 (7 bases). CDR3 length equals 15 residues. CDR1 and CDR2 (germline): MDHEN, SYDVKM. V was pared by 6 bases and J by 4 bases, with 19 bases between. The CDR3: CASRSGGGGSYEQYF. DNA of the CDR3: TGTGCCAGCAGGTCTGGAGGGGGGGGATCATACGAGCAGTACTTC. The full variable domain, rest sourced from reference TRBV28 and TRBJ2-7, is DVKVTQSSRYLVKRTGEKVFLECVQDMDHENMFWYRQDPGLGLRLIYFSYDVKMKEKGDIPEGYSVSREKKERFSLILESASTNQTSMYLCASRSGGGGSYEQYFGPGTRLTVT.

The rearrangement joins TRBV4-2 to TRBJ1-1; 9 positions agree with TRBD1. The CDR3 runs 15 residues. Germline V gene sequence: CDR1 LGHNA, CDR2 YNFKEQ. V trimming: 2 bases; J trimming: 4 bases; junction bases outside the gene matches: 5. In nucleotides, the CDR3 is TGTGCCAGCAGCCAAACTGACAGGGGGGCCACTGAAGCTTTCTTT. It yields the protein CASSQTDRGATEAFF.

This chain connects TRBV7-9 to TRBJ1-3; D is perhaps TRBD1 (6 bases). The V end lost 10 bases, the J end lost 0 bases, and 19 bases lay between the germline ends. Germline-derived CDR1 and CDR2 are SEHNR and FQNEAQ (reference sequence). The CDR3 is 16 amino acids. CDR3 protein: CATPEQMGHSGNTIYF. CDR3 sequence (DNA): TGTGCCACCCCGGAACAAATGGGACACTCTGGAAACACCATATATTTT.

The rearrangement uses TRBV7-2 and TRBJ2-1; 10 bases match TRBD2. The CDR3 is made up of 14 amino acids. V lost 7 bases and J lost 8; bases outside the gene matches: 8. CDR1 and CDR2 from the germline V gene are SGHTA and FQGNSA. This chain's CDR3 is CASTGLARFDEQFF. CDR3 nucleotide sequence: TGTGCCAGCACGGGACTAGCGCGCTTTGATGAGCAGTTCTTC.

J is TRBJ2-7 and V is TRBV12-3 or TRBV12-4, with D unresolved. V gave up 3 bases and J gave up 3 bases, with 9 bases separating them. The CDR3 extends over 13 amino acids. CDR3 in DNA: TGTGCCAGCAGTTTGTATTCCCTCTACGAGCAGTACTTC. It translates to CASSLYSLYEQYF.

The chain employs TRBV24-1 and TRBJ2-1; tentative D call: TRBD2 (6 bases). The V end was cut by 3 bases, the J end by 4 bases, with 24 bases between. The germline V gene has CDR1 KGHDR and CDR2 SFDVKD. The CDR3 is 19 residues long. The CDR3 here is CATSDGGGIAERNYNEQFF. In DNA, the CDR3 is TGTGCCACCAGTGATGGTGGGGGGATAGCCGAAAGGAATTACAATGAGCAGTTCTTC.

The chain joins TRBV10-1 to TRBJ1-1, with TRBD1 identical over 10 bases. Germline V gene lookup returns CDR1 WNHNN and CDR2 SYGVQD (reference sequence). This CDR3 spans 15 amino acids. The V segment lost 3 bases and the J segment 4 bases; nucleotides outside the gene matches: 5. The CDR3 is CASSDPGTGVTEAFF. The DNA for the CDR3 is TGCGCCAGCAGTGACCCCGGGACAGGGGTCACTGAAGCTTTCTTT.

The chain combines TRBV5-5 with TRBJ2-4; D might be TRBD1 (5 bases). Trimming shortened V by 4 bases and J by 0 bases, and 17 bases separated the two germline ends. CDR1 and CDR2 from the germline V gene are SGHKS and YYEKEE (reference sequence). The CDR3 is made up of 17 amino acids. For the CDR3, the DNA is TGTGCCAGCAGCACCTTAACAGGAGACCTAGCCAAAAACATTCAGTACTTC. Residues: CASSTLTGDLAKNIQYF.

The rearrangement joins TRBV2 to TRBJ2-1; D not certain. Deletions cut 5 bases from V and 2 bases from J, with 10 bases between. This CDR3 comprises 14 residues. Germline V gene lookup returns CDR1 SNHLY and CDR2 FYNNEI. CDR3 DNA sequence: TGTGCCAGCAGTCTTGCGGAGACCTACAATGAGCAGTTCTTC. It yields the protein CASSLAETYNEQFF. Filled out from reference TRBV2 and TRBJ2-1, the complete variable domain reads EPEVTQTPSHQVTQMGQEVILRCVPISNHLYFYWYRQILGQKVEFLVSFYNNEISEKSEIFDDQFSVERPDGSNFTLKIRSTKLEDSAMYFCASSLAETYNEQFFGPGTRLTVL.

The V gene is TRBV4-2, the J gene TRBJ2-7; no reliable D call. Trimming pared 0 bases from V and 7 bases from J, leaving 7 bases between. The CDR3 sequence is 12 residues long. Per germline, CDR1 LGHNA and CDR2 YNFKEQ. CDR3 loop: CASSQDHGEQYF. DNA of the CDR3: TGTGCCAGCAGCCAAGACCACGGGGAGCAGTACTTC.

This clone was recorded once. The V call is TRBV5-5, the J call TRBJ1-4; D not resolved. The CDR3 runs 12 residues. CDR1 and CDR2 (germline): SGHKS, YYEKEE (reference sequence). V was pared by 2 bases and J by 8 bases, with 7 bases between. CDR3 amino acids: CASSFAGEKLFF. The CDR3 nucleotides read TGTGCCAGCAGCTTTGCCGGGGAAAAACTGTTTTTT.

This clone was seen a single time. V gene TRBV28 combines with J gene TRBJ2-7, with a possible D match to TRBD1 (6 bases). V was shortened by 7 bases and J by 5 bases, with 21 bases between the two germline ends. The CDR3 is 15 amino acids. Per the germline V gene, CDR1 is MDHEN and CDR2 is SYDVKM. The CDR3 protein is CASKSEGQGHHEQYF. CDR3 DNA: TGTGCCAGCAAGTCTGAGGGGCAGGGGCACCACGAGCAGTACTTC.

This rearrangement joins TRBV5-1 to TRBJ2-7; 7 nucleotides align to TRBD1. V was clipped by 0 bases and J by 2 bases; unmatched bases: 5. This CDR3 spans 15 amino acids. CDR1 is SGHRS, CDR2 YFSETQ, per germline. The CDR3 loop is CASSLGQGVTYEQYF. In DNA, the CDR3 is TGCGCCAGCAGCTTGGGGCAGGGGGTGACCTACGAGCAGTACTTC.

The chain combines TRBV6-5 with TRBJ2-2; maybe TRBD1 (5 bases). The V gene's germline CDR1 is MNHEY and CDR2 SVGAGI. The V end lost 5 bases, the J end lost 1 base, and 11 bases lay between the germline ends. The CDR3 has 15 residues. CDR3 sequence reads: CASSPRTQNTGELFF. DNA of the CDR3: TGTGCCAGCAGTCCTCGGACACAGAACACCGGGGAGCTGTTTTTT.